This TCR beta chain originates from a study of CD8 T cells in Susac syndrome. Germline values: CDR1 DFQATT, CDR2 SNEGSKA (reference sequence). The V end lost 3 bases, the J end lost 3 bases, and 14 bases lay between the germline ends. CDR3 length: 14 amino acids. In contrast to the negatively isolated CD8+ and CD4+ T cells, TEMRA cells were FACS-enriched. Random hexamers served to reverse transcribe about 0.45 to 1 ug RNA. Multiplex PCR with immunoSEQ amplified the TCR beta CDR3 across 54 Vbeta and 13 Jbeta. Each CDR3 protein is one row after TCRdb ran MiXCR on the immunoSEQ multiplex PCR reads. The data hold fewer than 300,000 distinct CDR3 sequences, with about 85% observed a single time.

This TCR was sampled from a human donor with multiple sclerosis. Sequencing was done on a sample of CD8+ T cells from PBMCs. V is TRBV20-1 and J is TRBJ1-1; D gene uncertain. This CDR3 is CSARERAAYTEAFF. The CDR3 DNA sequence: TGCAGTGCTAGGGAGAGGGCAGCTTACACTGAAGCTTTCTTT.